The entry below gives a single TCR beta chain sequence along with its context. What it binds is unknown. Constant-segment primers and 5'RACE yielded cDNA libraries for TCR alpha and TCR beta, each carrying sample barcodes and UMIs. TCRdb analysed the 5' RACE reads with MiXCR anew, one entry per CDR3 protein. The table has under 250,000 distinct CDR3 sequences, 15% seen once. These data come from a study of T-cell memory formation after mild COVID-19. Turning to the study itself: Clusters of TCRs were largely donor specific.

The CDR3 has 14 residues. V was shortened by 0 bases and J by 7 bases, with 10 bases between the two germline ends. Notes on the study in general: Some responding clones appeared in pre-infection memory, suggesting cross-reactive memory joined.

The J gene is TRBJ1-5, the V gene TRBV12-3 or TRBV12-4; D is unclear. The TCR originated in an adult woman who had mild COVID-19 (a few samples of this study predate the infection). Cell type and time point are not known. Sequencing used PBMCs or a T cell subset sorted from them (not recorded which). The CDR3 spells CASSLANTDQPQHF. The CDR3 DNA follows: TGTGCCAGCAGTTTAGCCAATACCGACCAGCCCCAGCATTTT.